Sequencing of this T cell receptor beta chain was carried out in a study of low-dose radiotherapy and immunotherapy resistance in tumors. Across the study: From cycle 1 day 1, patients took oral aspirin 300 mg every day for four cycles.

CDR3 length: 18 amino acids. cDNA synthesis used a TRAV/TRBV-specific primer set for both chains. TCRs were put through 15 to 25 PCR cycles of amplification with Phusion. A constant-region primer and the V-primer adapter served as the primer pair. TCRdb used MiXCR to reprocess the reads, holding one entry per CDR3 protein. The sample lists 60,000 or so distinct CDR3 sequences, 20% to 25% occurring once. This clonotype was seen many times. Noted time point: after trial treatment. Regarding treatment: LDRT plus nivolumab, ipilimumab, low-dose cyclophosphamide and aspirin (RACIN trial). Donors, who were enrolled in a single-arm phase I dose-escalation trial, received nivolumab, ipilimumab, aspirin, low-dose cyclophosphamide and low-dose radiotherapy.

The clonotype was recovered from a male donor with prostate cancer. Sequencing used PBMCs, obtained after low-dose radiotherapy plus immunotherapy. The rearrangement uses TRBV21-1 and TRBJ2-3; TRBD1, the D gene given by the table, was not confirmed from the DNA. TRBV21-1 is a pseudogene. The CDR3 protein is CASSKNEAFRDNTDTQYF. The CDR3 DNA is TGTGCCAGCAGCAAAAACGAGGCCTTCAGGGACAACACAGATACGCAGTATTTT.